These 28 T cell receptor beta chains were all obtained from the same sample, sequenced in a study of a mutant IDH1 vaccine in newly diagnosed glioma. The table came from immunoSEQ multiplex PCR; TCRdb's copy has only in-frame clones and leaves some out. The sample records 65,000 to 70,000 clones, around four fifths being singletons. Time point: baseline, week 1 (first vaccination visit). The treatment denotes: pre-vaccination baseline after standard-of-care therapy. The source was peripheral blood mononuclear cells (PBMCs), collected from a glioma patient treated with radiotherapy, temozolomide or both. Receptor source: a woman aged 18-30 years with glioma. Some clones in this sample may be carry-over from other donors' samples.

This clone turned up a few times. V and J are TRBV5-4 and TRBJ2-3, with D perhaps being TRBD1 or TRBD2 (6 bases each). With 10 bases removed from V and 8 bases from J, the gap between germline ends came to 14 bases. The CDR3 runs to 11 residues. Germline V gene data show CDR1 as SGHNT and CDR2 as YYREEE (reference sequence). CDR3 DNA: TGTGCCTTCCAAAGGGGGGTTACGCAGTATTTT. Amino acids: CAFQRGVTQYF.

This clone came up once. This chain links TRBV5-6 with TRBJ1-1; D ambiguous. Per germline, CDR1 SGHDT and CDR2 YYEEEE. This CDR3 spans 12 amino acids. V lost 4 bases and J 4 bases, leaving 8 bases between the germline ends. DNA for the CDR3: TGTGCCAGCAGCGTAGGGAGCACTGAAGCTTTCTTT. Translating it yields CASSVGSTEAFF.

The rearrangement joins TRBV6-5 to TRBJ2-5; possible D gene TRBD2, 7 bases. Trimming left V 6 bases short and J 4 bases short, with 18 bases between. Germline values: CDR1 MNHEY, CDR2 SVGAGI. This CDR3 is built from 15 residues. CDR3 coding DNA: TGTGCCAGCAGCCAAGGTGCGGGGGCGGGAGAGACCCAGTACTTC. Its protein is CASSQGAGAGETQYF.

The chain employs TRBV5-4 and TRBJ2-7, with a weak D call TRBD2 (5 bases). Germline assignment: CDR1 SGHNT and CDR2 YYREEE (reference sequence). This CDR3 has 12 amino acids. The V gene lost 5 bases and the J gene lost 0 bases, with 6 bases spanning the gap. CDR3 residues: CASRGSSYEQYF. DNA of the CDR3: TGTGCCAGCAGAGGGAGCTCCTACGAGCAGTACTTC. Looking up the rest from reference TRBV5-4 and TRBJ2-7 gives the full variable domain: ETGVTQSPTHLIKTRGQQVTLRCSSQSGHNTVSWYQQALGQGPQFIFQYYREEENGRGNFPPRFSGLQFPNYSSELNVNALELDDSALYLCASRGSSYEQYFGPGTRLTVT.

This clone occurred a few times. The genes are TRBV30 and TRBJ1-1; 7 bases are shared with TRBD1. Trimming at V came to 0 bases and at J to 1 base, leaving 8 bases not matched to a gene. CDR3 length: 16 amino acids. Germline V gene lookup returns CDR1 GTSNPN and CDR2 SVGIG (reference sequence). The CDR3 region has the DNA TGTGCCTGGAGTGTACGAAGGGGGCCGGGGAACACTGAAGCTTTCTTT. Its translation is CAWSVRRGPGNTEAFF.

The V and J genes are TRBV18 and TRBJ1-1; TRBD1 matches at 7 bases. This CDR3 contains 15 residues. Germline lookup yields CDR1 KGHSH and CDR2 LQKENI. J gave up 5 bases and V 1 base, and 7 bases lay outside the gene matches. In DNA form, the CDR3 reads TGTGCCAGCTCACCACGACAGGGTGTGTTGACTGAAGCTTTCTTT. Its translation: CASSPRQGVLTEAFF.

This clone came up a few times. The V call is TRBV11-2, the J call TRBJ1-1; tentative D call: TRBD1 (5 bases). The ends were cut back, 0 bases at V and 0 bases at J, with 20 bases in the middle. This CDR3 contains 19 residues. Looked up from germline, CDR1 is SGHAT and CDR2 is FQNNGV. The CDR3 protein is CASSLDLSRTGLVNTEAFF. The CDR3 DNA reads TGTGCCAGCAGCTTAGATCTGAGTCGCACAGGCCTCGTGAACACTGAAGCTTTCTTT.

CDR3 sequence (DNA): TGCGCCAGCAGCCAAGGAAACCACCCGGGGGAGACCCAGTACTTC. Its translation is CASSQGNHPGETQYF. The chain joins TRBV4-1 to TRBJ2-5; possible D gene TRBD2, 5 bases. From germline, CDR1 is MGHRA and CDR2 YSYEKL. The CDR3 has 15 amino acids. Trimming stripped 1 base from V and 5 bases from J, with 14 bases between.

This clone was seen more than once but under ten times. V and J are TRBV9 and TRBJ1-1; D gene ambiguous. The CDR3 loop spans 13 amino acids. Germline V gene lookup returns CDR1 SGDLS and CDR2 YYNGEE. The V end lost 0 bases, the J end lost 6 bases, and 9 bases lay between the germline ends. For the CDR3, the DNA is TGTGCCAGCAGCGTAGGGGGATGGGCTGAAGCTTTCTTT. This sequence encodes CASSVGGWAEAFF. Based on the CDR3 plus reference TRBV9 and TRBJ1-1, the full variable domain is DSGVTQTPKHLITATGQRVTLRCSPRSGDLSVYWYQQSLDQGLQFLIQYYNGEERAKGNILERFSAQQFPDLHSELNLSSLELGDSALYFCASSVGGWAEAFFGQGTRLTVV.

The chain employs TRBV6-5 and TRBJ2-5, with unresolved D. CDR1 is MNHEY, CDR2 SVGAGI, per germline. The CDR3 contains 11 residues. V was pared by 7 bases and J by 4 bases, with 7 bases between. The CDR3 protein is CASIHGETQYF. The CDR3 DNA reads TGTGCCAGCATCCACGGAGAGACCCAGTACTTC.

The chain joins TRBV20-1 to TRBJ2-5, with no clear D. V lost 0 bases and J lost 5, with 4 bases in between. The CDR3 is 11 amino acids. The germline gives CDR1 DFQATT, CDR2 SNEGSKA (reference sequence). CDR3 bases: TGCAGTGCTAGAGAAGTGGAGACCCAGTACTTC. It specifies CSAREVETQYF.

This clone was picked up a small number of times. The chain carries TRBV6-5 and TRBJ1-2, with 10 bases matching TRBD1. V dropped 5 bases and J dropped 14; count of bases not matched to a gene: 5. CDR3 size: 11 residues. Germline values: CDR1 MNHEY, CDR2 SVGAGI. The CDR3 DNA is TGTGCCAGCAGTGCCGGACAGGGGGTAACCTTC. This sequence encodes CASSAGQGVTF.

This sequence joins TRBV2 and TRBJ2-7; unclear D gene. The V end was cut by 1 base, the J end by 4 bases, with 8 bases between. The CDR3 length is 13 residues. Germline assignment: CDR1 SNHLY and CDR2 FYNNEI. CDR3 nucleotide sequence: TGTGCCAGCAGTGAAGGTTTCGGGTACGAGCAGTACTTC. It is translated as CASSEGFGYEQYF.

Note on this clone: Compared with germline, one end of the junction differs, possibly owing to a read error. V is TRBV18 and J is TRBJ2-3; 12 bases match TRBD2. This CDR3 contains 16 residues. Germline V gene lookup returns CDR1 KGHSH and CDR2 LQKENI. CDR3 sequence reads: CASSPLAGGSYDTQYF. The CDR3 DNA is TGTGCCAGCTCGCCACTAGCGGGAGGTTCGTATGATACGCAGTATTTT.

The J gene is TRBJ1-2, the V gene TRBV29-1, with D perhaps matching TRBD1 (6 bases). The germline gives CDR1 SQVTM, CDR2 ANQGSEA. The CDR3 extends over 13 amino acids. V gave up 6 bases and J gave up 6 bases, with 17 bases separating them. In nucleotides, the CDR3 is TGCAGCGTCCCTGGACAGCTCCGCGATGGCTACACCTTC. Amino acids: CSVPGQLRDGYTF.

This clone was counted once. The V call is TRBV9, the J call TRBJ1-2; no firm D call. Trimming removed 0 bases at V and 0 bases at J, with 3 bases between. From germline, CDR1 is SGDLS and CDR2 YYNGEE. The CDR3 length is 13 residues. The CDR3: CASSVEANYGYTF. In nucleotides, the CDR3 is TGTGCCAGCAGCGTAGAGGCTAACTATGGCTACACCTTC.

V and J are TRBV11-2 and TRBJ1-6, with 8 bases lining up with TRBD1. V gave up 1 base and J gave up 6 bases; unmatched junction bases: 2. Germline CDR1 and CDR2: SGHAT and FQNNGV. The CDR3 extends over 15 amino acids. The CDR3 DNA follows: TGTGCCAGCAGCTTAGCGGGACAGGTTAATTCACCCCTCCACTTT. Its protein product is CASSLAGQVNSPLHF.

The J gene is TRBJ1-1, the V gene TRBV29-1, with a weak D call TRBD1 (5 bases). V was cut by 8 bases and J by 3 bases, with 16 bases left in between. CDR3 size: 13 residues. CDR1 is SQVTM and CDR2 is ANQGSEA in the germline V gene. The CDR3 coding sequence is TGCAGCCTCACCGGGGGGGGACACACTGAAGCTTTCTTT. This gives the protein CSLTGGGHTEAFF.

The chain carries TRBV29-1 and TRBJ1-1, with 8 bases matching TRBD1. The V gene end was trimmed by 5 bases and the J gene end by 4 bases; junction bases not matched to a gene: 6. Germline CDR1 reads SQVTM; CDR2 reads ANQGSEA. There are 13 residues in the CDR3. The CDR3 sequence is CSVQGALGTEAFF. CDR3 coding DNA: TGCAGCGTTCAGGGGGCGCTTGGCACTGAAGCTTTCTTT.

This clone showed up just a few times. Written as DNA, the CDR3 is TGTGCCAGCAGCGCGCCGGGGGGGACTAATGAAAAACTGTTTTTT. Translated, it gives CASSAPGGTNEKLFF. This chain uses TRBV7-6 with TRBJ1-4; a possible D gene is TRBD1 (5 bases). Trimming shortened V by 5 bases and J by 2 bases, and 12 bases separated the two germline ends. Germline V gene sequence: CDR1 SGHVS, CDR2 FNYEAQ. CDR3 length: 15 residues.

The chain employs TRBV10-3 and TRBJ2-5; 11 bases are a match to TRBD2. With 5 bases clipped from V and 1 base from J, the junction kept 6 bases outside the gene matches. CDR1 ENHRY and CDR2 SYGVKD come from the germline V gene. The CDR3 is made up of 16 amino acids. The CDR3 nucleotides are TGTGCCATCAGTACTTTAGCGGGGGGGGGCCAAGAGACCCAGTACTTC. Amino acid sequence: CAISTLAGGGQETQYF.

The chain has TRBV5-5 and TRBJ2-1; 7 bases agree with TRBD2. The V gene end was trimmed by 0 bases and the J gene end by 0 bases; junction bases not matched to a gene: 3. Germline CDR1 SGHKS, CDR2 YYEKEE (reference sequence). The CDR3 is made up of 16 amino acids. The CDR3 nucleotides read TGTGCCAGCAGCTTGGTGCGGGGGTCCTCCTACAATGAGCAGTTCTTC. It yields the protein CASSLVRGSSYNEQFF.

The V and J genes are TRBV18 and TRBJ1-4; 7 nucleotides line up with TRBD1. V shed 2 bases, J shed 7 bases, and the junction held 1 base outside the gene matches. Per germline, CDR1 KGHSH and CDR2 LQKENI. The CDR3 spans 13 residues. The DNA of the CDR3 is TGTGCCAGCTCACCAGCAGGGGGTGAAAAACTGTTTTTT. It specifies CASSPAGGEKLFF. Based on the CDR3 plus reference TRBV18 and TRBJ1-4, the full variable domain is NAGVMQNPRHLVRRRGQEARLRCSPMKGHSHVYWYRQLPEEGLKFMVYLQKENIIDESGMPKERFSAEFPKEGPSILRIQQVVRGDSAAYFCASSPAGGEKLFFGSGTQLSVL.

This rearrangement joins TRBV7-9 to TRBJ2-7; D possibly corresponds to TRBD1 (5 bases). Trimming removed 1 base at V and 4 bases at J, with 5 bases between. The CDR3 has 12 amino acids. Germline V gives CDR1 SEHNR, CDR2 FQNEAQ (reference sequence). Here the CDR3 reads CASSLGQYEQYF. DNA for the CDR3: TGTGCCAGCAGCTTAGGACAGTACGAGCAGTACTTC.

This clone was counted once. This chain uses TRBV7-8 with TRBJ2-5, with 11 positions matching TRBD2. CDR3 length: 16 amino acids. Germline V gene lookup returns CDR1 SGHVS and CDR2 FQNEAQ. Trimming at V came to 5 bases and at J to 5 bases, leaving 10 bases not matched to a gene. The CDR3 DNA sequence: TGTGCCAGCAGCCTACTAGTAAGGACTAGCGGGGAGACCCAGTACTTC. Translation gives CASSLLVRTSGETQYF.

The V call is TRBV9, the J call TRBJ2-1; D tentatively fits TRBD1 or TRBD2 (5 bases each). The V end was cut by 2 bases, the J end by 9 bases, with 21 bases between. This CDR3 is built from 16 residues. Germline CDR1 reads SGDLS; CDR2 reads YYNGEE. As DNA, the CDR3 is TGTGCCAGCAGCGTGCAGGGACGAACTACGCAGGGTGAGCAGTTCTTC. This codes for CASSVQGRTTQGEQFF. The variable domain in full, completed from reference TRBV9 and TRBJ2-1, reads DSGVTQTPKHLITATGQRVTLRCSPRSGDLSVYWYQQSLDQGLQFLIQYYNGEERAKGNILERFSAQQFPDLHSELNLSSLELGDSALYFCASSVQGRTTQGEQFFGPGTRLTVL.

V usage is TRBV13 and J usage is TRBJ1-5; 9 positions match TRBD1. Germline V gene sequence: CDR1 PRHDT, CDR2 FYEKMQ (reference sequence). The CDR3 has 15 residues. Trimming removed 6 bases from V and 1 base from J; junction bases left unmatched: 4. The chain's CDR3 is CASSSGQGSNQPQHF. The CDR3 nucleotides are TGTGCCAGCAGTAGTGGACAGGGGAGCAATCAGCCCCAGCATTTT. Filled out from reference TRBV13 and TRBJ1-5, the complete variable domain reads AAGVIQSPRHLIKEKRETATLKCYPIPRHDTVYWYQQGPGQDPQFLISFYEKMQSDKGSIPDRFSAQQFSDYHSELNMSSLELGDSALYFCASSSGQGSNQPQHFGDGTRLSIL.

The rearrangement uses TRBV9 and TRBJ2-4; 14 positions match TRBD2. The CDR3 is made up of 18 amino acids. Trimming took 0 bases from V and 6 from J; bases not matched to a gene: 8. Germline loops: CDR1 SGDLS, CDR2 YYNGEE. CDR3 coding DNA: TGTGCCAGCAGCGTAGGGGGACTAGCGGGAGCGGTCGGAAACATTCAGTACTTC. It codes for CASSVGGLAGAVGNIQYF.